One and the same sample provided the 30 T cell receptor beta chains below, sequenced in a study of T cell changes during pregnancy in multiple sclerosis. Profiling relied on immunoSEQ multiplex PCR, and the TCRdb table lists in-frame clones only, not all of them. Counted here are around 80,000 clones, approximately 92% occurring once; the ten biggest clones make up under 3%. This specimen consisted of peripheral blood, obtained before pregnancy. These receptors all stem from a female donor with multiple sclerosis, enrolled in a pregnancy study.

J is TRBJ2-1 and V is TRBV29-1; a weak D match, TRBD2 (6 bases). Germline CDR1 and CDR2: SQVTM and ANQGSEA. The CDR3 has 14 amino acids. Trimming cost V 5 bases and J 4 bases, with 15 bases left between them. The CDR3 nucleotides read TGCAGCGTTCGTGGGACTGCCTTTTACAATGAGCAGTTCTTC. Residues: CSVRGTAFYNEQFF.

As DNA, the CDR3 is TGTGCCAGCAGCTTGGTACATCTCTGGAACACTGAAGCTTTCTTT. Amino acid sequence: CASSLVHLWNTEAFF. This chain connects TRBV5-6 to TRBJ1-1; D unresolved. Germline V CDR1 and CDR2: SGHDT, YYEEEE. The CDR3 has 15 residues. Trimming shortened V by 0 bases and J by 1 base, and 10 bases separated the two germline ends.

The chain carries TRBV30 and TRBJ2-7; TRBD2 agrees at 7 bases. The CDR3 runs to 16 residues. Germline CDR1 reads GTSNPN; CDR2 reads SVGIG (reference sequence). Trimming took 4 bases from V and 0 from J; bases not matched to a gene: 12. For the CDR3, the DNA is TGTGCCTGGAAGTCACCAGGTAGCGGGCTCTCCTACGAGCAGTACTTC. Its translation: CAWKSPGSGLSYEQYF.

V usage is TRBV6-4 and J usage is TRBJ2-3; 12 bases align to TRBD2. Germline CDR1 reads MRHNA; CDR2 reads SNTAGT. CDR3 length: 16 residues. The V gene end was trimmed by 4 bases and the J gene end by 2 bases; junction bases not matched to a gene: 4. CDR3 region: CASSAGTSGSTDTQYF. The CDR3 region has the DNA TGTGCCAGCAGTGCCGGGACTAGCGGGTCCACAGATACGCAGTATTTT.

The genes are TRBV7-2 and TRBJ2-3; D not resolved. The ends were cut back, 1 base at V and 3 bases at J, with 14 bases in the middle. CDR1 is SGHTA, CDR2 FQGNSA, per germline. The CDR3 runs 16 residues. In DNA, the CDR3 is TGTGCCAGCAGCTTAGTTCTGCAAACACTAACAGATACGCAGTATTTT. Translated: CASSLVLQTLTDTQYF.

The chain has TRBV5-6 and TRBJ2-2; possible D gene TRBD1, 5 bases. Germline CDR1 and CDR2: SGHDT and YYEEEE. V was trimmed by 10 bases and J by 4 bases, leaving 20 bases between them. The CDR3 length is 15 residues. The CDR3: CAGTPIGAGTGELFF. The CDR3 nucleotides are TGTGCCGGCACCCCGATAGGGGCTGGCACCGGGGAGCTGTTTTTT.

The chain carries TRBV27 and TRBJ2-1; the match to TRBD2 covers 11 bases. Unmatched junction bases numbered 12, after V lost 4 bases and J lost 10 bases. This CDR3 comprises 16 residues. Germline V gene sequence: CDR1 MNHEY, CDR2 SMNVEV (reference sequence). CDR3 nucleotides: TGTGCCAGCAGTTCCCTAGCGGGAGGAAAGGTTGCGGAGCAGTTCTTC. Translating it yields CASSSLAGGKVAEQFF.

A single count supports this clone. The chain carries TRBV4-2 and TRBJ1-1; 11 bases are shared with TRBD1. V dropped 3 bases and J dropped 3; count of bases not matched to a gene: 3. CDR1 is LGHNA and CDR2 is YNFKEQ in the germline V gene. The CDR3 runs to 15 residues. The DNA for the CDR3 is TGTGCCAGCAGCCAGATGGGACAGGGGGACACTGAAGCTTTCTTT. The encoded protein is CASSQMGQGDTEAFF.

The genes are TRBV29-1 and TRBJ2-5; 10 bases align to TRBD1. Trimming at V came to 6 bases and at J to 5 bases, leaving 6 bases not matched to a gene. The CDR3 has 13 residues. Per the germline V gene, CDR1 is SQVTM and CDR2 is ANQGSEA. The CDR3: CSVRQGAWETQYF. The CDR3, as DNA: TGCAGCGTGAGACAGGGGGCCTGGGAGACCCAGTACTTC.

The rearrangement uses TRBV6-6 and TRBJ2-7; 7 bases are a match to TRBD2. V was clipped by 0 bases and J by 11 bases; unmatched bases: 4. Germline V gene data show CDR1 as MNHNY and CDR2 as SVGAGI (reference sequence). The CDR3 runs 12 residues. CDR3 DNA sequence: TGTGCCAGCAGTTACTCGAAAGCGGGAAAGTACTTC. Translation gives CASSYSKAGKYF.

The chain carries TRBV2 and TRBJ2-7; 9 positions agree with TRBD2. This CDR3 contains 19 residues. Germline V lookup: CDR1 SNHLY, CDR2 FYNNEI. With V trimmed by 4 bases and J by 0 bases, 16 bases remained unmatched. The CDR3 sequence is CASSGAGRLAGPSSYEQYF. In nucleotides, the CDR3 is TGTGCCAGCAGTGGGGCCGGGCGGCTAGCGGGGCCGAGCTCCTACGAGCAGTACTTC.

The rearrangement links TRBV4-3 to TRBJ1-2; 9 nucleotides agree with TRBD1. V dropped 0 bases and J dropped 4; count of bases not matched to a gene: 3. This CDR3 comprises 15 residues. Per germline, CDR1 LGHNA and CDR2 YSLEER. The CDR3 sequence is CASSQDGTGSYGYTF. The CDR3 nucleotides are TGCGCCAGCAGCCAAGATGGGACAGGGAGCTATGGCTACACCTTC.

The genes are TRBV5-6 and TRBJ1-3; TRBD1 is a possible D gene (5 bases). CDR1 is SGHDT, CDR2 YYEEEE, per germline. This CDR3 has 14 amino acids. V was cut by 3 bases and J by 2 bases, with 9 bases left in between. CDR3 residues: CASSSSGPGNTIYF. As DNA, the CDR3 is TGTGCCAGCAGCTCCTCAGGGCCTGGAAACACCATATATTTT. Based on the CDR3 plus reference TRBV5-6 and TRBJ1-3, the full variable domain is DAGVTQSPTHLIKTRGQQVTLRCSPKSGHDTVSWYQQALGQGPQFIFQYYEEEERQRGNFPDRFSGHQFPNYSSELNVNALLLGDSALYLCASSSSGPGNTIYFGEGSWLTVV.

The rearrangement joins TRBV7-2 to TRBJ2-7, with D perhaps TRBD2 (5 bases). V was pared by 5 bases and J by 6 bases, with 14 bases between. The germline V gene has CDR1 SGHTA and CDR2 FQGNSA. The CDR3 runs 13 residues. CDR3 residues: CASSSTSMGEQYF. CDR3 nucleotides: TGTGCCAGCAGCAGCACTAGTATGGGCGAGCAGTACTTC.

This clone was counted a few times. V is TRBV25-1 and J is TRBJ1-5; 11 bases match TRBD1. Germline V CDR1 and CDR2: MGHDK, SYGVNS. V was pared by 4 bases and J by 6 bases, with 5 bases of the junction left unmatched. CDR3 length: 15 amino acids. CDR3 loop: CASSGTGGFGQPQHF. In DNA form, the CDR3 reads TGTGCCAGCAGTGGGACAGGGGGCTTTGGTCAGCCCCAGCATTTT.

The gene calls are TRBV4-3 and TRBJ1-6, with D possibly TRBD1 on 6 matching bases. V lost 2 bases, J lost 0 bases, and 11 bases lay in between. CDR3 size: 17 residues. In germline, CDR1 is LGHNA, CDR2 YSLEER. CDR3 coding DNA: TGCGCCAGCAGCCAACTCACAGGGAGCTCCTATAATTCACCCCTCCACTTT. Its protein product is CASSQLTGSSYNSPLHF.

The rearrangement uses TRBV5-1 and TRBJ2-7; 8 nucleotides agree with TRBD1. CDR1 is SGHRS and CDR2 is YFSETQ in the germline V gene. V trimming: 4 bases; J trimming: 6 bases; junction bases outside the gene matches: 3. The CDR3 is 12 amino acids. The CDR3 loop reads CASSGDRPEQYF. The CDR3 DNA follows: TGCGCCAGCAGCGGGGACAGGCCCGAGCAGTACTTC. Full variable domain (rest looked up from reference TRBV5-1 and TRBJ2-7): KAGVTQTPRYLIKTRGQQVTLSCSPISGHRSVSWYQQTPGQGLQFLFEYFSETQRNKGNFPGRFSGRQFSNSRSEMNVSTLELGDSALYLCASSGDRPEQYFGPGTRLTVT.

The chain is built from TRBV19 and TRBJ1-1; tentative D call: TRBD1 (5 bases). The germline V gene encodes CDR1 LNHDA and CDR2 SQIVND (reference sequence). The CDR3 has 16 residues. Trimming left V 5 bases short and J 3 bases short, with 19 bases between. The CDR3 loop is CASSGRTPSGDTEAFF. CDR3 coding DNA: TGTGCCAGTAGTGGTCGGACCCCATCGGGGGACACTGAAGCTTTCTTT.

The DNA of the CDR3 is TGTGCCAGCAGTATCGGGACAGGGGGCCCAGCTTTCTTT. This sequence encodes CASSIGTGGPAFF. The chain uses TRBV27 and TRBJ1-1; 12 nucleotides agree with TRBD1. Unmatched junction bases numbered 5, after V lost 5 bases and J lost 10 bases. The CDR3 has 13 amino acids. Germline CDR1 MNHEY, CDR2 SMNVEV (reference sequence).

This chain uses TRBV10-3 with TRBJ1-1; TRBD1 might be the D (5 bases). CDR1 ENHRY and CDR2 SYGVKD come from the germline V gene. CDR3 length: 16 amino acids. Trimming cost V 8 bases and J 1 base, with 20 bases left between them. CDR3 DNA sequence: TGTGCCATCCGCCGTGGCGGGGGAGGTGGGAACACTGAAGCTTTCTTT. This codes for CAIRRGGGGGNTEAFF.

CDR3 region: CASSQKVGSNQPQHF. The CDR3 DNA reads as TGCGCCAGCAGCCAAAAGGTCGGGAGCAATCAGCCCCAGCATTTT. The V gene is TRBV4-3, the J gene TRBJ1-5; D is unresolved. The V end lost 2 bases, the J end lost 1 base, and 9 bases lay between the germline ends. There are 15 residues in the CDR3. Germline assignment: CDR1 LGHNA and CDR2 YSLEER.

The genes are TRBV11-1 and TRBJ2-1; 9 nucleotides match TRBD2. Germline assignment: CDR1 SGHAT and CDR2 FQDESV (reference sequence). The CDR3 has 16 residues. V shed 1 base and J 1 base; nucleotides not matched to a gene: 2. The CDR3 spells CASSLGLAGSYNEQFF. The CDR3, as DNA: TGTGCCAGCAGCTTAGGGCTAGCGGGGTCCTACAATGAGCAGTTCTTC.

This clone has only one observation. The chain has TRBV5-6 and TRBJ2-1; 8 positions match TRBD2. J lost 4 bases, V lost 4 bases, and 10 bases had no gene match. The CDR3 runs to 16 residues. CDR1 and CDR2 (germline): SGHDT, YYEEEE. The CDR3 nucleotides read TGTGCCAGCAGCCATCGGGGGGGGCCCCCTTACAATGAGCAGTTCTTC. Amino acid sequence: CASSHRGGPPYNEQFF.

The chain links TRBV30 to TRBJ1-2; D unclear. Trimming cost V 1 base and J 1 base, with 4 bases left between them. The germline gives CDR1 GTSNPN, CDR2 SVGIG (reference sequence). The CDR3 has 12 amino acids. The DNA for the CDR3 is TGTGCCTGGAGTGCCTTTAACTATGGCTACACCTTC. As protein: CAWSAFNYGYTF.

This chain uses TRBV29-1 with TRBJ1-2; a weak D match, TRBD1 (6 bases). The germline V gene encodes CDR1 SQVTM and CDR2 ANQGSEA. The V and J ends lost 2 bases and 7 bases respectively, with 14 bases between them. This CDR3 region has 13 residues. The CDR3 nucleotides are TGCAGCGTTGAATGGGGGCTGGGGGCTGGCTACACCTTC. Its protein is CSVEWGLGAGYTF.

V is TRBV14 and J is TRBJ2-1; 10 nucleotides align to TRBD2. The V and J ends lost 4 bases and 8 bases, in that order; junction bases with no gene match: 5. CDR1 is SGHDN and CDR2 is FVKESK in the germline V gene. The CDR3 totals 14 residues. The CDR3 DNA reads TGTGCCAGCAGCCGAGCGGGAGGGGGCGATGAGCAGTTCTTC. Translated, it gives CASSRAGGGDEQFF.

The CDR3 DNA follows: TGTGCCAGCAGCTTATTGGGCGGGCCTGAAGCTTTCTTT. This codes for CASSLLGGPEAFF. The gene calls are TRBV7-2 and TRBJ1-1; D remains ambiguous. There are 13 residues in the CDR3. V lost 2 bases to trimming and J lost 6 bases, with 10 bases between them. Per the germline V gene, CDR1 is SGHTA and CDR2 is FQGNSA.

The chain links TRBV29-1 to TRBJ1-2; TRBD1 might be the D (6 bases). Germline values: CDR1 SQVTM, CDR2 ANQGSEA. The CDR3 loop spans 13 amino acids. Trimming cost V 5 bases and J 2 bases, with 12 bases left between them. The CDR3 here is CSVPGGANYGYTF. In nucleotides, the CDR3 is TGCAGCGTTCCGGGGGGCGCGAACTATGGCTACACCTTC.

The CDR3 spells CASSQADEQYF. CDR3 nucleotide sequence: TGTGCCAGCAGCCAGGCGGACGAGCAGTACTTC. This rearrangement joins TRBV14 to TRBJ2-7; D is unresolved. Germline V gene data show CDR1 as SGHDN and CDR2 as FVKESK. This CDR3 is 11 amino acids long. The V end was cut by 3 bases, the J end by 5 bases, with 5 bases between.

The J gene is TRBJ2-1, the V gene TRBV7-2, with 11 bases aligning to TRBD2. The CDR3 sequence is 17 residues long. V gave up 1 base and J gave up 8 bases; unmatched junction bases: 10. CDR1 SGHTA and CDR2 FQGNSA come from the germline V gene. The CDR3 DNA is TGTGCCAGCAGCTTAGACTATGTGGGACTAGCGGAATATGAGCAGTTCTTC. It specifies CASSLDYVGLAEYEQFF.